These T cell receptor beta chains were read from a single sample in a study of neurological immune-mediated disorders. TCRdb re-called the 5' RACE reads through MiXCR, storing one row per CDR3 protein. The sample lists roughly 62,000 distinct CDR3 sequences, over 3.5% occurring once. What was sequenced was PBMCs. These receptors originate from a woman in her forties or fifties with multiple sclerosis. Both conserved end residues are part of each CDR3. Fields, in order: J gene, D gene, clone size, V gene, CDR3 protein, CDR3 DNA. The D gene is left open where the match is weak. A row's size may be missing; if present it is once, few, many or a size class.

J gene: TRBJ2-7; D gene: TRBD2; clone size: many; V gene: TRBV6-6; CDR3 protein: CASMPRGGLAGGFGYEQYF; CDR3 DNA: TGTGCCAGCATGCCCCGCGGGGGACTAGCGGGAGGTTTTGGCTACGAGCAGTACTTC
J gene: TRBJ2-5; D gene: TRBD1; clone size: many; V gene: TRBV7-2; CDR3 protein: CASSLVPGTGARYF; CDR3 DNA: TGTGCCAGCAGCTTAGTCCCGGGGACAGGGGCCAGGTACTTC
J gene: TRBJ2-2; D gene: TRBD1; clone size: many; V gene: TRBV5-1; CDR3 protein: CASSRDRGRPPGELFF; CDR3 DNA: TGCGCCAGCAGCAGGGACAGGGGGCGCCCCCCCGGGGAGCTGTTTTTT
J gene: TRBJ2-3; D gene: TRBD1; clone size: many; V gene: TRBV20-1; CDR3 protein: CSANDRGGDTQYF; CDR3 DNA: TGCAGTGCCAACGACAGGGGTGGAGATACGCAGTATTTT
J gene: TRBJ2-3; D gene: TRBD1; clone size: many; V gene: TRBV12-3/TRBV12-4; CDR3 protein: CASSFHPGQGTDTQYF; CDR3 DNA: TGTGCCAGCAGTTTCCATCCGGGACAGGGAACAGATACGCAGTATTTT
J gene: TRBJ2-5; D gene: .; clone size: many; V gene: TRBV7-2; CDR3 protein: CASSKRQPQETQYF; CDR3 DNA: TGTGCCAGCAGCAAACGACAGCCCCAAGAGACCCAGTACTTC
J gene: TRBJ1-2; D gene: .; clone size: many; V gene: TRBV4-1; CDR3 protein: CASSQEGEASGYTF; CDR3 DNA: TGCGCCAGCAGCCAAGAGGGGGAGGCCTCTGGCTACACCTTC
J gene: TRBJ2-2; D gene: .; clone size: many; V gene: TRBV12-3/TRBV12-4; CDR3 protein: CASSPKANTGELFF; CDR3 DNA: TGTGCCAGCAGCCCTAAGGCGAACACCGGGGAGCTGTTTTTT
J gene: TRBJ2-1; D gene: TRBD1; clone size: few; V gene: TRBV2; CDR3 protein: CASSGTGGRLAGAYNEQFF; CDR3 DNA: TGTGCCAGCAGTGGGACAGGGGGCAGGTTAGCGGGAGCTTACAATGAGCAGTTCTTC
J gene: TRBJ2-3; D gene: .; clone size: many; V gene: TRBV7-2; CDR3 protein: CASSLGNVGSTDTQYF; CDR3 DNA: TGTGCCAGCAGCTTAGGAAACGTGGGGAGCACAGATACGCAGTATTTT
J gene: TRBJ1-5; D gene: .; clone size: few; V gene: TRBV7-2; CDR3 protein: CASRPLNSNQPQHF; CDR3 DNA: TGTGCCAGCCGACCGCTCAATAGCAATCAGCCCCAGCATTTT
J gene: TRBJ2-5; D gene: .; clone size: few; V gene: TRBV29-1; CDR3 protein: CSVEESAGETQYF; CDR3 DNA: TGCAGCGTTGAAGAGTCAGCGGGAGAGACCCAGTACTTC
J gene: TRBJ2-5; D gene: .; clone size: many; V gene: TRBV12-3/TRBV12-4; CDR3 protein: CASSYLGGRETQYF; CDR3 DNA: TGTGCCAGCAGCTACCTGGGAGGACGGGAGACCCAGTACTTC
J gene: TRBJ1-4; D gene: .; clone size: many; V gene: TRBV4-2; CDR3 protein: CASSQTNGANEKLFF; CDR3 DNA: TGTGCCAGCAGCCAGACCAATGGAGCTAATGAAAAACTGTTTTTT
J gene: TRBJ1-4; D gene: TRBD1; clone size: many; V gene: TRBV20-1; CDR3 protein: CSASGQGGEKLFF; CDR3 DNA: TGCAGTGCCTCCGGACAGGGGGGAGAAAAACTGTTTTTT
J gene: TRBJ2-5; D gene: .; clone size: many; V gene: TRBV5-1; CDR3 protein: CASSHQETQYF; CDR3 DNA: TGCGCCAGCAGCCACCAAGAGACCCAGTACTTC
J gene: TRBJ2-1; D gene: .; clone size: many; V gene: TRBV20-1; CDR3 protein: CSAREGDEQFF; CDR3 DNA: TGCAGTGCTAGGGAAGGCGATGAGCAGTTCTTC
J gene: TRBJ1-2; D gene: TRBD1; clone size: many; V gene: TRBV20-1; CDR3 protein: CSAFSGTGEYYGYTF; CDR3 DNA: TGCAGTGCTTTCTCCGGGACAGGGGAATACTATGGCTACACCTTC
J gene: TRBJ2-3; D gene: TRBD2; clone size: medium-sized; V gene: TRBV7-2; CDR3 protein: CASSLTSGGEADTQYF; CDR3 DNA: TGTGCCAGCAGCTTGACTAGCGGGGGGGAGGCAGATACGCAGTATTTT
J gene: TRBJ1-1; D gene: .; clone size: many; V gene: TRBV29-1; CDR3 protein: CSVGRGGLDTEAFF; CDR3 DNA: TGCAGCGTCGGCCGAGGGGGGCTGGACACTGAAGCTTTCTTT
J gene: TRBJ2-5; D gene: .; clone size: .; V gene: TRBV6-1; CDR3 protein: CASSGGGSSQYF; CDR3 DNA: TGTGCCAGCTCCGGAGGGGGGTCATCCCAGTACTTC
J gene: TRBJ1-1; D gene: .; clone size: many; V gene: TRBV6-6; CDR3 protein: CASSYYPPVNTEAFF; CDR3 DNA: TGTGCCAGCAGTTACTATCCCCCCGTGAACACTGAAGCTTTCTTT
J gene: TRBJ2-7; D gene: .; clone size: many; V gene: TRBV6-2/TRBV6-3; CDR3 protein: CASRRTYEQYF; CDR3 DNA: TGTGCCAGCAGGCGGACCTACGAGCAGTACTTC
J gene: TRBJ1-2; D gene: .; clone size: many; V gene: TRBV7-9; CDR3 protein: CASSYSSVLYGYTF; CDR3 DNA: TGTGCCAGCAGTTACTCCTCGGTTCTTTATGGCTACACCTTC
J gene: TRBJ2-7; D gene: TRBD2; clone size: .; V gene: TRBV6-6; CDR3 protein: CASSYPRLREGSYEQYF; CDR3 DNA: TGTGCCAGCAGTTACCCCCGTTTGCGGGAGGGATCCTACGAGCAGTACTTC
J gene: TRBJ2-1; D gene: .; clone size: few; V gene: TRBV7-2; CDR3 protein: CASSRRTSKFF; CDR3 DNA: TGTGCCAGCAGCCGCCGGACATCCAAGTTCTTC
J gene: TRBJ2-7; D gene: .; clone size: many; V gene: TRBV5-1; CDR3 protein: CASSLDYYEQYF; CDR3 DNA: TGCGCCAGCAGCTTGGACTATTACGAGCAGTACTTC
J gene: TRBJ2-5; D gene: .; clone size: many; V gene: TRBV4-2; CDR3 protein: CASSRELGPEGETQYF; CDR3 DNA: TGTGCCAGCAGCCGGGAATTGGGACCGGAGGGAGAGACCCAGTACTTC
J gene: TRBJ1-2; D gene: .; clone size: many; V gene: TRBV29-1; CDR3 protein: CSVERRGADYGYTF; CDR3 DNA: TGCAGCGTTGAGAGGAGGGGGGCAGACTATGGCTACACCTTC
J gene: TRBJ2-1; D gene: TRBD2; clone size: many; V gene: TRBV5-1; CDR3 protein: CASSPEGGRAFNEQFF; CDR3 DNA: TGCGCCAGCAGCCCCGAGGGCGGGAGGGCTTTTAATGAGCAGTTCTTC
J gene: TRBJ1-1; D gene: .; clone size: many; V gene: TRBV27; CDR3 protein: CASSLSGHLMNTEAFF; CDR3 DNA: TGTGCCAGCAGTTTATCGGGACACCTAATGAACACTGAAGCTTTCTTT
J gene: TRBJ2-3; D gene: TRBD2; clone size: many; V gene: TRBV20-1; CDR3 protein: CSAISGSRRDTQYF; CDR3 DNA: TGCAGTGCTATTAGCGGGAGCCGGAGAGATACGCAGTATTTT
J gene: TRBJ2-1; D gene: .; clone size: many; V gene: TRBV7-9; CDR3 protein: CASSWGMGDFSYNEQFF; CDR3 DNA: TGTGCCAGCAGCTGGGGGATGGGGGACTTCTCCTACAATGAGCAGTTCTTC
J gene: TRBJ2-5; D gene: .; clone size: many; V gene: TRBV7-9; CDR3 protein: CASSFRTQETQYF; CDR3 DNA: TGTGCCAGCAGCTTTCGGACTCAAGAGACCCAGTACTTC
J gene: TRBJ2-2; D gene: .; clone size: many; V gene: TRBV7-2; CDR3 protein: CASSEGHNTGELFF; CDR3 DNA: TGTGCCAGCAGCGAGGGACATAACACCGGGGAGCTGTTTTTT
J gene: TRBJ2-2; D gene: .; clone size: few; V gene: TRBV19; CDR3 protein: CASNRGVPTGELFF; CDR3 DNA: TGTGCCAGTAATCGAGGGGTACCCACCGGGGAGCTGTTTTTT
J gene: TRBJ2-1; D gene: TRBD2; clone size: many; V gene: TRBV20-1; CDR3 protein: CSAHPLSSGNNEQFF; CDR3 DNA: TGCAGTGCTCATCCCCTGTCTAGCGGTAACAATGAGCAGTTCTTC
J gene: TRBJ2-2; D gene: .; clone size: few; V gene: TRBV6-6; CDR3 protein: CASSNRGAGPGELFF; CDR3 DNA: TGTGCCAGCAGTAACAGGGGCGCGGGACCCGGGGAGCTGTTTTTT
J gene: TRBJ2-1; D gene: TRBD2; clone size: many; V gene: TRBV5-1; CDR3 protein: CASSLGLAVYNEQFF; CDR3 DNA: TGCGCCAGCAGCTTGGGACTAGCGGTCTACAATGAGCAGTTCTTC
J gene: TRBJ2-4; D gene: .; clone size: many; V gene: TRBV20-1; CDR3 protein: CSARLRGGDIQYF; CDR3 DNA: TGCAGTGCTAGACTTAGGGGGGGGGACATTCAGTACTTC
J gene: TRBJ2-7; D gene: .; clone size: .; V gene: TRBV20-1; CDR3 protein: CSASHPGTSYEQYF; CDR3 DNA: TGCAGTGCTAGTCACCCGGGGACGTCCTACGAGCAGTACTTC
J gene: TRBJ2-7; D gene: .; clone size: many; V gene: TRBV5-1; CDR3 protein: CASSRAQGRYEQYF; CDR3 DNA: TGCGCCAGCAGCAGGGCGCAGGGCCGCTACGAGCAGTACTTC
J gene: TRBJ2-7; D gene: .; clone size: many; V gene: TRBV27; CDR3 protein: CASRGIGYEQYF; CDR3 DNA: TGTGCCAGCAGAGGGATCGGCTACGAGCAGTACTTC
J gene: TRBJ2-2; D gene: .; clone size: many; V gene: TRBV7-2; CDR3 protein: CASSLGVVRGTGELFF; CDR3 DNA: TGTGCCAGCAGCTTAGGTGTGGTTCGTGGCACCGGGGAGCTGTTTTTT
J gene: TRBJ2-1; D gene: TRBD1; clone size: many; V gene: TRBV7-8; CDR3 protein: CASSMDRGRTEQFF; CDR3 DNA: TGTGCCAGCAGCATGGACAGGGGGCGGACTGAGCAGTTCTTC
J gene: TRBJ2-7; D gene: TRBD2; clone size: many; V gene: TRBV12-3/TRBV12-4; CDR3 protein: CASRGSGRGEQYF; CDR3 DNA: TGTGCCAGCAGGGGTAGCGGGAGGGGCGAGCAGTACTTC
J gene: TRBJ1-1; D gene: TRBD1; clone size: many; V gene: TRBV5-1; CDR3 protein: CASSSRGGRSNTEAFF; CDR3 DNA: TGCGCCAGCAGCTCCAGGGGGGGGCGTAGTAACACTGAAGCTTTCTTT
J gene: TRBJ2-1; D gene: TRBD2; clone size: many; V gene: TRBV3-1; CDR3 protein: CASSPGLAGRNEQFF; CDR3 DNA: TGTGCCAGCAGCCCGGGACTAGCGGGGCGGAATGAGCAGTTCTTC
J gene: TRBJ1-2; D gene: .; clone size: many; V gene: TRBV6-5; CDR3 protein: CASRLSDNYGYTF; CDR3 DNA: TGTGCCAGCAGGTTGAGTGATAACTATGGCTACACCTTC
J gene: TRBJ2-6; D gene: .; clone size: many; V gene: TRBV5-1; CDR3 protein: CASSLPPTSGANVLTF; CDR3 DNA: TGCGCCAGCAGCTTGCCCCCCACCTCCGGGGCCAACGTCCTGACTTTC
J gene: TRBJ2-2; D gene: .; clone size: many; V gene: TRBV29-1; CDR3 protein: CSVLGLGVGELFF; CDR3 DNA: TGCAGCGTTCTTGGGCTTGGAGTCGGGGAGCTGTTTTTT